The clone carrying this T cell receptor beta chain was seen ten or more times. Its antigen is as yet unknown. By 5'RACE with 10-nucleotide random UMIs, the cDNA was made. TCRdb used MiXCR to reprocess the 5' RACE reads, holding one entry per CDR3 protein. Among around 69,000 distinct CDR3 sequences listed, around 3% were seen once. The data are from a study of neurological immune-mediated disorders. Study as a whole: Among approximately 34 multiple sclerosis patients, about 30 were relapsing-remitting and 3 were secondary progressive.

The CDR3 is 17 residues long. Germline CDR1 MNHEY, CDR2 SVGAGI. With V trimmed by 2 bases and J by 4 bases, 12 bases remained unmatched. General study findings and limits: The expanded clones of different subjects shared no CDR3 amino acid sequences (suggesting private repertoires in all groups).

This chain connects TRBV6-5 to TRBJ2-3, with 7 bases identical to TRBD1. The sequence was obtained from a man between 35 and 55 years old with multiple sclerosis. Sequences were obtained from PBMCs. CDR3 nucleotide sequence: TGTGCCAGCAGTTACCACAATTACAGGGGAGAGGCAGATACGCAGTATTTT. Amino acid sequence: CASSYHNYRGEADTQYF.